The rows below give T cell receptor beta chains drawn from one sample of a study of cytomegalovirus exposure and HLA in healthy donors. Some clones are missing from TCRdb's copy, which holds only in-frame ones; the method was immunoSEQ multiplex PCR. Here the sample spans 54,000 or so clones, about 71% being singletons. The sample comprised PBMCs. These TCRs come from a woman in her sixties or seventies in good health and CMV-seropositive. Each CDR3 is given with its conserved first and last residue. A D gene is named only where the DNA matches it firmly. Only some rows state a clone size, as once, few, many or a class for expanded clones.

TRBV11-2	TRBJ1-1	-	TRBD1	TGTGCCAGCAGCTCCCTACAGGGGGCCGGCACTGAAGCTTTCTTT	CASSSLQGAGTEAFF
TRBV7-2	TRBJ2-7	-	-	TGTGCCAGCAGCTTGTCCGCGTTGAGCTCCTACGAGCAGTACTTC	CASSLSALSSYEQYF
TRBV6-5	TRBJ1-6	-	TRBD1	TGTGCCAGCATCGAGACAGGGGACTCACCCCTCCACTTT	CASIETGDSPLHF
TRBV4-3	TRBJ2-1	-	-	TGCGCCAGCAGCCAAGAGCCCCTGGGCAGCTTTTACAATGAGCAGTTCTTC	CASSQEPLGSFYNEQFF
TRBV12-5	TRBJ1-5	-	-	TGTGCTAGTGGTTTATTACAGGGAAGCAATCAGCCCCAGCATTTT	CASGLLQGSNQPQHF
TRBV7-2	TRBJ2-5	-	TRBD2	TGTGCCAGCACTAGCGGGGGGGCGGGGTTCGAGACCCAGTACTTC	CASTSGGAGFETQYF
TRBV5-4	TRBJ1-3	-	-	TGTGCCAGCAGCTTGGCGGGGGGCAGACGCTCTGGAAACACCATATATTTT	CASSLAGGRRSGNTIYF
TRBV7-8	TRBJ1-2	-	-	TGTGCCAGCAGCTTATGGGAGGGTGGCTATGGCTACACCTTC	CASSLWEGGYGYTF
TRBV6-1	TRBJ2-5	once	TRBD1	TGTGCCAGCAGTGACCGACAGGGGAATTTGGAGACCCAGTACTTC	CASSDRQGNLETQYF
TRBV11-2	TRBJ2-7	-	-	TGTGCCAGCAGCCCCCGACAATCAATCTCCTACGAGCAGTACTTC	CASSPRQSISYEQYF
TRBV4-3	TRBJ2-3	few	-	TGCGCCAGCAGCCAAGTAAGCTTTGCAGATACGCAGTATTTT	CASSQVSFADTQYF
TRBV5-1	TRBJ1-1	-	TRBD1	TGCGCCAGCAGCTTGCACAGGGGGGACACTGAAGCTTTCTTT	CASSLHRGDTEAFF
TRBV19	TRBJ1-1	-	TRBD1	TGTGCCAGTAAGACGGGACAGCAAAACACTGAAGCTTTCTTT	CASKTGQQNTEAFF
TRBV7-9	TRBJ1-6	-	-	TGTGCCAGCAGCTTCGAGAATCCACCCCTCCACTTT	CASSFENPPLHF
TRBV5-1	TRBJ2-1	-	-	TGCGCCAGCAGCTTGGGGCACAATGAGCAGTTCTTC	CASSLGHNEQFF
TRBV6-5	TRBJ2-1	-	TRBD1	TGTGCCAGCAGGCGATGGGACAGACCCTACAATGAGCAGTTCTTC	CASRRWDRPYNEQFF
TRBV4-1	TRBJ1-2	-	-	TGCGCCAGCCAGGGTCACTCTAACTATGGCTACACCTTC	CASQGHSNYGYTF
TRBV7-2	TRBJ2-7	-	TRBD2	TGTGCCAGCAGCTCTCGGGCGGGGGGGAGCTCCTACGAGCAGTACTTC	CASSSRAGGSSYEQYF
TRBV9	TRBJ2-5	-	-	TGTGCCAGCAGCGTAGCCGGAGTATCAGAGACCCAGTACTTC	CASSVAGVSETQYF
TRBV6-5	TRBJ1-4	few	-	TGTGCCAGCAGTTACCAGGGAGGGGGTGAAAAACTGTTTTTT	CASSYQGGGEKLFF
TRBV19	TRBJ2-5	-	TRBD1	TGTGCCAGTAGTAGGGGACTAACCGGGACAGGGAACATAGAGACCCAGTACTTC	CASSRGLTGTGNIETQYF
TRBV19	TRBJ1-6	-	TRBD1	TGTGCCAGTAGTTTGCACAGGGGACCCCTCCACTTT	CASSLHRGPLHF
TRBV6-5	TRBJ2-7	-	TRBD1	TGTGCCAGTACCCGGGACAGGGCTCTCGAGCAGTACTTC	CASTRDRALEQYF
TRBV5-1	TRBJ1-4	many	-	TGCGCCAGCAGCCCCGAAGCACAGTTAAATGAAAAACTGTTTTTT	CASSPEAQLNEKLFF
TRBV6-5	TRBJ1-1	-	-	TGTGCCAGCAGGAGAGACGGGATCCACACTGAAGCTTTCTTT	CASRRDGIHTEAFF
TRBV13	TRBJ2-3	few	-	TGTGCCAGCAGCATACTAGGAGGGAGCACAGATACGCAGTATTTT	CASSILGGSTDTQYF
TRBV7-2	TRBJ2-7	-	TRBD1	TGTGCCAGCAGCTTAGACCGGGACAGAGTCTACGAGCAGTACTTC	CASSLDRDRVYEQYF
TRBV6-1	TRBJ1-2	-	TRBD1	TGTGCCAGCAGTGAGGAGGGGGCGTCTAACTATGGCTACACCTTC	CASSEEGASNYGYTF
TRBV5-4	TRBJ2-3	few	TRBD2	TGTGCCAGCAGCTCTGGACTAGCGGGGACCCCCGGAGCAGATACGCAGTATTTT	CASSSGLAGTPGADTQYF
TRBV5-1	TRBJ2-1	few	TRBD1	TGCGCCAGCAGCGAACAGGGGAGCTCCTACAATGAGCAGTTCTTC	CASSEQGSSYNEQFF
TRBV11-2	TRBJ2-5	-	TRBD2	TGTGCCAGCAGCCGTAGCGGGGGGGCCAAAGAGACCCAGTACTTC	CASSRSGGAKETQYF
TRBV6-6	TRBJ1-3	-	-	TGTGCCAGCAGTTACAGCTCTATTGGAAACACCATATATTTT	CASSYSSIGNTIYF
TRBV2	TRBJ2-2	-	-	TGTGCCAGCAGTGCCAGGGGTGTCGGGGAGCTGTTTTTT	CASSARGVGELFF
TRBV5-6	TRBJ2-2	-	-	TGTGCCAGCACCTTGGGGGGGGGCACTCCGAACACCGGGGAGCTGTTTTTT	CASTLGGGTPNTGELFF
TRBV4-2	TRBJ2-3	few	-	TGTGCCAGCAGCCCGAGGGGGGGGGCATCCGATACGCAGTATTTT	CASSPRGGASDTQYF
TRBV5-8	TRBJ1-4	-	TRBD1	TGTGCCAGCAGCTTGAGGGGGCAGAGGGCAACTAATGAAAAACTGTTTTTT	CASSLRGQRATNEKLFF
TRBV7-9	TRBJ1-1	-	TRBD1	TGTGCCAGCAGCTCCCCGCCGGGGGCAGGGGGCGCAAGTGAAGCTTTCTTT	CASSSPPGAGGASEAFF
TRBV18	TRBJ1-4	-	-	TGTGCCAGCTCATCCGGAGGTGCGGGTGAAAAACTGTTTTTT	CASSSGGAGEKLFF
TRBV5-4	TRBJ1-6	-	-	TGTGCCAGCAGCCTGGGGGGAGGGCAGGCAAATTCACCCCTCCACTTT	CASSLGGGQANSPLHF
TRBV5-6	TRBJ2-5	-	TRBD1	TGTGCCAGCAGCTTGGCCAAGTTTCCGGGACAGGGACTCCAAGAGACCCAGTACTTC	CASSLAKFPGQGLQETQYF
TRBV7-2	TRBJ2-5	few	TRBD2	TGTGCCAGCAGCCCGGGTCAGGGGCGGGGGGGTTTGGAGACCCAGTACTTC	CASSPGQGRGGLETQYF
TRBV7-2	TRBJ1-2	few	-	TGTGCCAGCAGCTTAGGCGCCAGGGTCTATGGCTACACCTTC	CASSLGARVYGYTF
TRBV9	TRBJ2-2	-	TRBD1	TGTGCCAGCAGCTTTAGGACAGGGAACACCGGGGAGCTGTTTTTT	CASSFRTGNTGELFF
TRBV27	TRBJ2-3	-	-	TGTGCCAGCAGTTACTCGGGAGAAGATACGCAGTATTTT	CASSYSGEDTQYF
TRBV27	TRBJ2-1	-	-	TGTGCCAGCAGTCGACTAGTTCAGGGTGAGCAGTTCTTC	CASSRLVQGEQFF
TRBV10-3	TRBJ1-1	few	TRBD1	TGTGCCATCGTCCGACAGGGGGCCTTCCAGGGGACTGAAGCTTTCTTT	CAIVRQGAFQGTEAFF
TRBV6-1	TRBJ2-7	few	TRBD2	TGTGCCAGCAGTGAAAGGCACCTGGGACTAGCGGGGGGGCCACACGAGCAGTACTTC	CASSERHLGLAGGPHEQYF
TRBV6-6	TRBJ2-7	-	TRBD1	TGTGCCAGCAGTATTCAACCGGGACAGGGGGCGGGCGAGCAGTACTTC	CASSIQPGQGAGEQYF
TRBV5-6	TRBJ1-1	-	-	TGTGCCAGCAGCTTGGAGTCAGGCTTGGGGAACACTGAAGCTTTCTTT	CASSLESGLGNTEAFF
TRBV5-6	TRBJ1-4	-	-	TGTGCCAGCAGCTTGGTGGGGGCGCCGGAAAAACTGTTTTTT	CASSLVGAPEKLFF
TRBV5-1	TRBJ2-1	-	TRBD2	TGCGCCACCCTTAGGAGCGGGGGGTACAATGAGCAGTTCTTC	CATLRSGGYNEQFF
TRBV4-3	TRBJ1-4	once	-	TGCGCCAGCAGCCAACGACCTCCCGGCGGGTTTAATGAAAAACTGTTTTTT	CASSQRPPGGFNEKLFF
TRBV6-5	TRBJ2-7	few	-	TGTGCCAGCAGTTACTCAGGGAGGACCTACGAGCAGTACTTC	CASSYSGRTYEQYF
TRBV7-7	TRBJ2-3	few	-	TGTGCTAGCAGCCCTGGGGGGTATACGCAGTATTTT	CASSPGGYTQYF
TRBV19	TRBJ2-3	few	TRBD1	TGTGCCTGTAGTGATTGGACAGGAGCGAACACAGATACGCAGTATTTT	CACSDWTGANTDTQYF
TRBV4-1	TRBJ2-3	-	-	TGTGCCAGCAGCCAAGTGGAGGGCACAGATACGCAGTATTTT	CASSQVEGTDTQYF
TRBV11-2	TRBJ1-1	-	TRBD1	TGTGCCAGCAGCCAACAGGGGGGTAGCACTGAAGCTTTCTTT	CASSQQGGSTEAFF